The 22 T cell receptor beta chains below were found in one sample sequenced in a study of T cell responses to AZD1222 COVID-19 vaccine. The method was immunoSEQ multiplex PCR; TCRdb's version includes in-frame clones alone and lacks a portion of them. The sample contains tens of thousands of clones, nearly 90% of which appear only once. The sequencing used peripheral blood, collected on day 0 of AZD1222 vaccination. The receptors were sampled from an adult in good health.

The J gene is TRBJ1-6, the V gene TRBV6-5; the D gene is possibly TRBD1 (5 bases). Germline values: CDR1 MNHEY, CDR2 SVGAGI. The CDR3 covers 14 residues. V shed 5 bases and J shed 11 bases, with 16 bases lying between them. In DNA form, the CDR3 reads TGTGCCAGCAGTCCCGGGACGTCTGGGCCACCCCTCCACTTT. It codes for CASSPGTSGPPLHF.

The chain recombines TRBV4-2 with TRBJ2-1; D is ambiguous. The CDR3 sequence is 16 residues long. V dropped 0 bases and J dropped 10 bases, with 19 bases sitting between them. Germline V gene data show CDR1 as LGHNA and CDR2 as YNFKEQ. DNA for the CDR3: TGTGCCAGCAGCCAAGAAGAAAGAGAAGTCTTGGCGGAGCAGTTCTTC. This translates into CASSQEEREVLAEQFF.

The gene calls are TRBV4-3 and TRBJ2-7; no definite D call. This CDR3 has 14 amino acids. V was shortened by 0 bases and J by 0 bases, with 6 bases between the two germline ends. Germline loops: CDR1 LGHNA, CDR2 YSLEER. The DNA for the CDR3 is TGCGCCAGCAGCCAAGATAAGGCCTCCTACGAGCAGTACTTC. This codes for CASSQDKASYEQYF.

This chain joins TRBV19 and TRBJ1-5; TRBD1 might be the D (6 bases). Germline lookup yields CDR1 LNHDA and CDR2 SQIVND (reference sequence). This CDR3 comprises 14 residues. V was pared by 6 bases and J by 0 bases, with 9 bases between. The CDR3 DNA reads as TGTGCCAGTAGACAGGGATATAGCAATCAGCCCCAGCATTTT. It translates to CASRQGYSNQPQHF.

The chain has TRBV3-1 (or the pseudogene TRBV3-2) and TRBJ1-1; D gene ambiguous. With 2 bases removed from V and 1 base from J, the gap between germline ends came to 8 bases. Germline assignment: CDR1 LGHDT and CDR2 YNNKEL (reference sequence). This CDR3 is built from 14 residues. CDR3 region: CASSQFTANTEAFF. The CDR3, as DNA: TGTGCCAGCAGCCAATTTACGGCGAACACTGAAGCTTTCTTT.

This rearrangement joins TRBV3-1 (or the pseudogene TRBV3-2) to TRBJ2-7; D unresolved. Germline V gene sequence: CDR1 LGHDT, CDR2 YNNKEL (reference sequence). V gave up 1 base and J gave up 7 bases, with 8 bases separating them. The CDR3 extends over 12 amino acids. The CDR3 DNA is TGTGCCAGCAGCCAAGCCCCGGAGGAGCAGTACTTC. Residues: CASSQAPEEQYF.

This chain joins TRBV5-5 and TRBJ1-2; D possibly corresponds to TRBD1 (5 bases). The germline V gene has CDR1 SGHKS and CDR2 YYEKEE (reference sequence). The V and J ends lost 7 bases and 0 bases respectively, with 13 bases between them. CDR3 size: 14 residues. Written as DNA, the CDR3 is TGTGCCAGCCTCCGGGACTCTTCTAACTATGGCTACACCTTC. Its translation: CASLRDSSNYGYTF.

This clone was seen more than once but under ten times. V is TRBV6-5 and J is TRBJ1-2; possibly TRBD1 for D (5 bases). The CDR3 is made up of 15 amino acids. Germline-derived CDR1 and CDR2 are MNHEY and SVGAGI. Trimming took off 0 bases at V and 2 bases at J, with 10 bases between the two ends. In DNA form, the CDR3 reads TGTGCCAGCAGTTACTCGGCCGCAGGGAACTATGGCTACACCTTC. The encoded protein is CASSYSAAGNYGYTF.

The chain couples TRBV6-4 to TRBJ2-7; D unclear. The CDR3 extends over 14 amino acids. Per the germline V gene, CDR1 is MRHNA and CDR2 is SNTAGT. V gave up 4 bases and J gave up 3 bases, with 13 bases separating them. CDR3 amino acids: CASSVQSTVYEQYF. The CDR3 nucleotides read TGTGCCAGCAGTGTACAGTCGACGGTCTACGAGCAGTACTTC.

This clone has just one count. The rearrangement uses TRBV3-1 (or the pseudogene TRBV3-2) and TRBJ2-5, with unresolved D. Germline CDR1 LGHDT, CDR2 YNNKEL (reference sequence). The V end was cut by 3 bases, the J end by 5 bases, with 4 bases between. The CDR3 runs to 11 residues. CDR3 coding DNA: TGTGCCAGCAGCCACGAGGAGACCCAGTACTTC. It specifies CASSHEETQYF.

This chain joins TRBV7-8 and TRBJ2-7; 9 bases agree with TRBD1. This CDR3 is 15 amino acids long. Trimming took 4 bases from V and 5 from J; bases not matched to a gene: 9. Germline V gene data show CDR1 as SGHVS and CDR2 as FQNEAQ. The CDR3 DNA reads as TGTGCCAGCAGCTCCGGGACAGGGAGGAGTGACGAGCAGTACTTC. This gives the protein CASSSGTGRSDEQYF.

The V gene is TRBV9, the J gene TRBJ1-2; D is ambiguous. Germline assignment: CDR1 SGDLS and CDR2 YYNGEE. Trimming took 0 bases from V and 5 from J, leaving 8 bases between them. The CDR3 is 13 amino acids. CDR3 in amino acids: CASSVEDEYGYTF. In nucleotides, the CDR3 is TGTGCCAGCAGCGTAGAGGACGAATATGGCTACACCTTC.

V gene TRBV10-3 combines with J gene TRBJ2-1, with 7 bases fitting TRBD1. Looked up from germline, CDR1 is ENHRY and CDR2 is SYGVKD. The ends lost 2 bases at V and 7 bases at J; junction bases unmatched: 5. The CDR3 extends over 14 amino acids. This chain's CDR3 is CAISEGQDVNEQFF. The CDR3 DNA reads as TGTGCCATCAGTGAGGGACAGGACGTTAATGAGCAGTTCTTC.

The V and J genes are TRBV28 and TRBJ2-7; no clear D gene. Between the trimmed V and J ends, which lost 5 bases and 5 bases, there was a span of 16 bases. The germline V gene has CDR1 MDHEN and CDR2 SYDVKM. The CDR3 covers 14 residues. The CDR3 region has the DNA TGTGCCAGCAGTCCCCTCCACTACAGCCACGAGCAGTACTTC. Amino acids: CASSPLHYSHEQYF.

The chain recombines TRBV7-2 with TRBJ2-3; D not certain. The CDR3 runs to 13 residues. In germline, CDR1 is SGHTA, CDR2 FQGNSA. Deletions cut 1 base from V and 9 bases from J, with 11 bases between. CDR3 DNA: TGTGCCAGCAGCTTAGATATAGGTGTGACGCAGTATTTT. Translation: CASSLDIGVTQYF.

The gene calls are TRBV6-5 and TRBJ1-1, with TRBD1 matching 12 bases. V trimming: 2 bases; J trimming: 5 bases; junction bases outside the gene matches: 6. The germline CDR1 and CDR2 sequences are MNHEY and SVGAGI. The CDR3 sequence is 16 residues long. This chain's CDR3 is CASSYEGQGAHTEAFF. DNA for the CDR3: TGTGCCAGCAGTTACGAGGGACAGGGGGCGCATACTGAAGCTTTCTTT.

V gene TRBV27 combines with J gene TRBJ2-1; 7 positions agree with TRBD1. Germline assignment: CDR1 MNHEY and CDR2 SMNVEV (reference sequence). The CDR3 is 17 residues long. With 3 bases clipped from V and 4 bases from J, the junction kept 12 bases outside the gene matches. CDR3: CASSFGLRGTAYNEQFF. The CDR3 DNA sequence: TGTGCCAGCAGTTTCGGACTGAGGGGGACAGCGTACAATGAGCAGTTCTTC.

The gene calls are TRBV27 and TRBJ2-5; no reliable D call. CDR1 MNHEY and CDR2 SMNVEV come from the germline V gene (reference sequence). The CDR3 is 14 amino acids. The V end lost 2 bases, the J end lost 2 bases, and 9 bases lay between the germline ends. In DNA, the CDR3 is TGTGCCAGCAGTTTACGACCCCTTCAAGAGACCCAGTACTTC. Protein sequence: CASSLRPLQETQYF.

The chain recombines TRBV6-5 with TRBJ1-6, with 8 bases fitting TRBD1. Germline V CDR1 and CDR2: MNHEY, SVGAGI. There are 13 residues in the CDR3. The V segment lost 6 bases and the J segment 6 bases; nucleotides outside the gene matches: 1. CDR3 sequence (DNA): TGTGCCAGCAGCGACAGGGGTAATTCACCCCTCCACTTT. Translated, it gives CASSDRGNSPLHF.

This clone has just one count. This chain uses TRBV2 with TRBJ2-3; the D gene is possibly TRBD2 (6 bases). Per germline, CDR1 SNHLY and CDR2 FYNNEI. CDR3 length equals 14 residues. V lost 11 bases, J lost 5 bases, and 20 bases lay in between. The CDR3: CAGKTGSTIDTQYF. DNA for the CDR3: TGTGCCGGTAAGACCGGGAGCACTATAGATACGCAGTATTTT.

The chain carries TRBV7-2 and TRBJ2-4; D call uncertain. The germline gives CDR1 SGHTA, CDR2 FQGNSA. The CDR3 totals 17 residues. The V end was cut by 1 base, the J end by 5 bases, with 18 bases between. The CDR3 sequence is CASSLGPWQYSENIQYF. The CDR3 region has the DNA TGTGCCAGCAGCTTAGGGCCGTGGCAGTACTCAGAAAACATTCAGTACTTC.

The chain links TRBV18 to TRBJ1-6; TRBD1 aligns across 9 bases. The V gene's germline CDR1 is KGHSH and CDR2 LQKENI. The ends lost 4 bases at V and 10 bases at J; junction bases unmatched: 8. This CDR3 comprises 15 residues. The CDR3 region is CASSLQGALRSPLHF. DNA of the CDR3: TGTGCCAGCTCACTACAGGGGGCGTTAAGGTCACCCCTCCACTTT.